This T cell receptor (beta chain) appears in the sequencing data of a study of blood T cell repertoires in COVID-19. Study-wide context: Collection of acute and convalescent COVID-19 samples took place in the United States, Italy and Spain. T cells, B-cell-depleted T cells, or PBMCs supplied cDNA or gDNA.

Germline values: CDR1 MDHEN, CDR2 SYDVKM. The length of the CDR3 is 14 residues. The V segment lost 8 bases and the J segment 7 bases; nucleotides outside the gene matches: 12. Original processing methods: Estimated nucleated cell counts came from reference gene primer amplification. Method: immunoSEQ multiplex PCR; TCRdb's copy keeps in-frame clones and lacks some. V and J calls plus clone size are reproduced from that table; the DNA served to infer D and trimming. In the table there are under 95,000 clones, approximately 89% of which are singletons. The chain recombines TRBV28 with TRBJ2-3, with 7 positions matching TRBD1. The receptor's source is a human donor with acute or convalescent COVID-19. The donor label of this sample is uncertain. The sample taken for sequencing was peripheral blood. For the CDR3, the DNA is TGTGCCAGCTTTGAGGGGCACAGGGGTAATACGCAGTATTTT. This codes for CASFEGHRGNTQYF.